Below, one TCR beta chain is given with its context. It lacks a known antigen. No base quality information exists; no much larger clone differs at one position. Libraries were constructed by RT-PCR. Sequencing instrument: Illumina HiSeq 2500. Clones were called with MiXCR by TCRdb after fastp trimmed the public reads at Q25, and only in-frame beta chains were retained. Rows are combined by CDR3 protein, so each entry shows the most common genes and DNA. This sample is represented by about 800,000 distinct CDR3 sequences; around 21% of them were singletons. The ten largest clonotypes hold roughly 10% of the sample. The data are from a study of response to subunit inactivated influenza vaccine listed by TCRdb under 2018. Background on the whole study: Deep quantitative profiling of the T cell receptor repertoire was used in the study to follow responses to a trivalent subunit inactivated influenza vaccine.

Deletion took 0 bases off V and 4 bases off J, with a span of 14 bases between the germline ends. CDR1 and CDR2 were assigned from the germline V gene as SGHVS and FQNEAQ. CDR3 length: 16 amino acids, cysteine to phenylalanine. Just the 48-base CDR3 DNA is kept, in frame starting at base 1. The study at large found these results: It was suggested by the authors that each seasonal influenza vaccination may recruit only a limited number of new T cells.

The receptor's source is a man in his fifties who received an inactivated influenza vaccine. Donor details come from another sample of the same person, matched by shared clones. The rearrangement combines TRBV7-8 with TRBJ2-3, and perhaps TRBD1 as D gene, on 6 matching bases. The sequences come from PBMCs from blood, collected around 5 days after vaccination. The CDR3 here reads CASSLATSGVSDTQYF. The DNA reads TGTGCCAGCAGCTTAGCCACCTCAGGGGTGTCAGATACGCAGTATTTT.